These 24 T cell receptor beta chains originate from one sample sequenced in a study of T cell responses to AZD1222 COVID-19 vaccine. The protocol was immunoSEQ multiplex PCR, while the TCRdb copy is restricted to in-frame clones and leaves out a portion. The repertoire holds approximately 270,000 clones, around 93% seen once, with around 0.5% in the top ten. Specimen: peripheral blood, collected 28 days after the second AZD1222 dose. The receptors stem from an adult who received the AZD1222 COVID-19 vaccine.

The rearrangement joins TRBV3-1 (or the pseudogene TRBV3-2) to TRBJ2-7; 13 nucleotides align to TRBD2. This CDR3 has 17 residues. The germline gives CDR1 LGHDT, CDR2 YNNKEL (reference sequence). The ends lost 2 bases at V and 3 bases at J; junction bases unmatched: 7. CDR3 bases: TGTGCCAGCAGCCAAACTAGCGGGAGGGCCGTGGGCTACGAGCAGTACTTC. Residues: CASSQTSGRAVGYEQYF.

The chain links TRBV30 to TRBJ1-1; TRBD1 matches at 8 bases. The junction had 9 bases not matched to a gene; V was cut back by 5 bases and J by 4 bases. From germline, CDR1 is GTSNPN and CDR2 SVGIG (reference sequence). The length of the CDR3 is 14 residues. CDR3 sequence: CAWPIPGGFTEAFF. The DNA for the CDR3 is TGTGCCTGGCCTATTCCAGGGGGCTTCACTGAAGCTTTCTTT.

This rearrangement joins TRBV7-3 to TRBJ2-2; D unresolved. Per germline, CDR1 SGHTA and CDR2 FQGTGA. This CDR3 spans 13 amino acids. V was cut by 3 bases and J by 5 bases, with 7 bases left in between. CDR3 nucleotide sequence: TGTGCCAGCAGCTTGAACCCGACCGGGGAGCTGTTTTTT. It translates to CASSLNPTGELFF.

The rearrangement uses TRBV6-4 and TRBJ2-2, with 12 bases matching TRBD2. The CDR3 runs 16 residues. Per germline, CDR1 MRHNA and CDR2 SNTAGT. Trimming removed 4 bases from V and 1 base from J; junction bases left unmatched: 1. CDR3 amino acids: CASSALAGGNTGELFF. The CDR3 DNA reads as TGTGCCAGCAGTGCACTAGCGGGAGGGAACACCGGGGAGCTGTTTTTT.

V usage is TRBV6-2 or TRBV6-3 and J usage is TRBJ1-5, with 9 nucleotides matching TRBD1. This CDR3 has 19 amino acids. Germline CDR1 and CDR2: MNHEY and SVGEGT. With V trimmed by 3 bases and J by 1 base, 13 bases remained unmatched. The CDR3 nucleotides read TGTGCCAGCAGTTATGTTCTGGGACAGGGAGGTGGGAGCAATCAGCCCCAGCATTTT. It translates to CASSYVLGQGGGSNQPQHF.

The count of this clone is one. The V and J genes are TRBV9 and TRBJ2-3, with 11 positions matching TRBD2. This CDR3 spans 16 amino acids. After removal of 0 bases from V and 2 bases from J, the junction contained 2 bases not matched to a gene. Per germline, CDR1 SGDLS and CDR2 YYNGEE. The CDR3 region is CASSVGSGRATDTQYF. The CDR3 nucleotides are TGTGCCAGCAGCGTAGGTAGCGGGAGGGCCACAGATACGCAGTATTTT.

CDR3 nucleotides: TGTGCCAGTAGTATGAGAAGGGGTCCTACCTCTGGGGCCAACGTCCTGACTTTC. It encodes CASSMRRGPTSGANVLTF. This chain joins TRBV19 and TRBJ2-6; a weak D match, TRBD1 (5 bases). Trimming cost V 3 bases and J 0 bases, with 15 bases left between them. Germline CDR1 is LNHDA and CDR2 is SQIVND (reference sequence). This CDR3 spans 18 amino acids.

This rearrangement joins TRBV9 to TRBJ1-5; TRBD1 matches 8 bases. The CDR3 sequence is 14 residues long. The V gene end was trimmed by 0 bases and the J gene end by 6 bases; junction bases not matched to a gene: 2. In germline, CDR1 is SGDLS, CDR2 YYNGEE. CDR3 DNA: TGTGCCAGCAGCGTAGGAACAGGGGGTCAGCCCCAGCATTTT. Its protein is CASSVGTGGQPQHF.

This rearrangement joins TRBV5-8 to TRBJ2-6; 8 bases are shared with TRBD1. With V trimmed by 4 bases and J by 2 bases, 2 bases remained unmatched. This CDR3 comprises 15 residues. The germline CDR1 and CDR2 sequences are SGHTS and YDEGEE. This chain's CDR3 is CASSADRAGANVLTF. In nucleotides, the CDR3 is TGTGCCAGCAGCGCGGACAGGGCTGGGGCCAACGTCCTGACTTTC. Looking up the rest from reference TRBV5-8 and TRBJ2-6 gives the full variable domain: EAGVTQSPTHLIKTRGQQATLRCSPISGHTSVYWYQQALGLGLQFLLWYDEGEERNRGNFPPRFSGRQFPNYSSELNVNALELEDSALYLCASSADRAGANVLTFGAGSRLTVL.

The CDR3 reads CASTFGRQETQYF. DNA of the CDR3: TGTGCCAGCACCTTCGGGAGGCAAGAGACCCAGTACTTC. This chain connects TRBV2 to TRBJ2-5; TRBD2 matches 7 bases. J lost 2 bases, V lost 7 bases, and 4 bases had no gene match. The CDR3 runs 13 residues. Germline CDR1 SNHLY, CDR2 FYNNEI.

This sequence joins TRBV9 and TRBJ1-6; the D gene is possibly TRBD1 (5 bases). V was shortened by 4 bases and J by 8 bases, with 10 bases between the two germline ends. CDR3 length equals 13 residues. Looked up from germline, CDR1 is SGDLS and CDR2 is YYNGEE. DNA for the CDR3: TGTGCCAGCAGCCCCAGGGTCGATTCACCCCTCCACTTT. Translating gives CASSPRVDSPLHF.

The chain combines TRBV4-1 with TRBJ2-1; no reliable D call. Germline CDR1 reads MGHRA; CDR2 reads YSYEKL. The V end was cut by 2 bases, the J end by 5 bases, with 28 bases between. The CDR3 spans 20 residues. DNA of the CDR3: TGCGCCAGCAGCCAATATTTGGTTCTCGCTTACTCTAAGGGCCACAATGAGCAGTTCTTC. Encoded protein: CASSQYLVLAYSKGHNEQFF.

The gene calls are TRBV2 and TRBJ1-5; D is unresolved. Germline loops: CDR1 SNHLY, CDR2 FYNNEI. The V and J ends lost 0 bases and 2 bases respectively, with 11 bases between them. The CDR3 is 16 amino acids. The CDR3 protein is CASSEATGKGNQPQHF. Written as DNA, the CDR3 is TGTGCCAGCAGTGAAGCTACGGGGAAGGGCAATCAGCCCCAGCATTTT.

This chain uses TRBV3-1 (or the pseudogene TRBV3-2) with TRBJ2-2; 8 bases fit TRBD2. The CDR3 has 14 residues. CDR1 is LGHDT, CDR2 YNNKEL, per germline (reference sequence). V lost 6 bases, J lost 6 bases, and 6 bases stayed unmatched. The CDR3 sequence: CASSPGLGAGELFF. CDR3 coding DNA: TGTGCCAGCAGTCCGGGACTAGGTGCCGGGGAGCTGTTTTTT.

The J gene is TRBJ1-1, the V gene TRBV5-1; D unresolved. Germline loops: CDR1 SGHRS, CDR2 YFSETQ. V was shortened by 0 bases and J by 7 bases, with 7 bases between the two germline ends. This CDR3 has 12 amino acids. The CDR3 region is CASSLGVSEAFF. CDR3 coding DNA: TGCGCCAGCAGCTTGGGGGTGAGTGAAGCTTTCTTT.

The chain uses TRBV9 and TRBJ2-2; 8 bases map to TRBD1. The V gene's germline CDR1 is SGDLS and CDR2 YYNGEE. With V trimmed by 2 bases and J by 6 bases, 0 bases remained unmatched. The CDR3 extends over 13 amino acids. CDR3 coding DNA: TGTGCCAGCAGCGTCAGGGGGCCCGGGGAGCTGTTTTTT. It encodes CASSVRGPGELFF.

V usage is TRBV5-6 and J usage is TRBJ1-3; maybe TRBD1 (5 bases). Germline CDR1 and CDR2: SGHDT and YYEEEE. There are 15 residues in the CDR3. Trimming left V 6 bases short and J 0 bases short, with 13 bases between. The CDR3 loop reads CASTAGPFSGNTIYF. Here the CDR3 DNA reads TGTGCCAGCACCGCGGGACCCTTCTCTGGAAACACCATATATTTT.

In its sample, this clone was seen once. The chain is built from TRBV30 and TRBJ2-1, with unresolved D. V lost 0 bases, J lost 7 bases, and 7 bases lay in between. The CDR3 runs 12 residues. Germline CDR1 is GTSNPN and CDR2 is SVGIG (reference sequence). The CDR3: CAWSVLGNEQFF. The CDR3 region has the DNA TGTGCCTGGAGTGTTCTTGGGAATGAGCAGTTCTTC.

This chain links TRBV27 with TRBJ2-3; no clear D. Germline loops: CDR1 MNHEY, CDR2 SMNVEV (reference sequence). CDR3 length equals 14 residues. With 3 bases removed from V and 4 bases from J, the gap between germline ends came to 11 bases. CDR3 amino acids: CASSLVGFADTQYF. CDR3 nucleotide sequence: TGTGCCAGCAGTTTGGTAGGGTTCGCAGATACGCAGTATTTT.

V and J are TRBV4-3 and TRBJ2-1; either TRBD1 or TRBD2 may fit D (5 bases each). The V and J ends lost 0 bases and 5 bases respectively, with 14 bases between them. Germline assignment: CDR1 LGHNA and CDR2 YSLEER. The CDR3 spans 16 residues. The CDR3 region has the DNA TGCGCCAGCAGCCAAGAGGGACGGGCCCGGAACAATGAGCAGTTCTTC. Translation gives CASSQEGRARNNEQFF.

In its sample, this clone was seen a few times. Other DNA sequences in this specimen translate into the identical CDR3. The chain is built from TRBV20-1 and TRBJ2-7; D not resolved. CDR1 DFQATT and CDR2 SNEGSKA come from the germline V gene (reference sequence). V gave up 0 bases and J gave up 4 bases, with 1 base separating them. The CDR3 loop spans 10 amino acids. CDR3: CSARDYEQYF. The CDR3 nucleotides are TGCAGTGCTAGAGATTACGAGCAGTACTTC.

The genes are TRBV14 and TRBJ1-1; D not certain. The length of the CDR3 is 15 residues. Germline CDR1 reads SGHDN; CDR2 reads FVKESK. V dropped 0 bases and J dropped 8 bases, with 16 bases sitting between them. CDR3 in DNA: TGTGCCAGCAGCCAAGACGTGGGCGGAAAGGGAGAAGCTTTCTTT. Its protein product is CASSQDVGGKGEAFF.

The gene calls are TRBV19 and TRBJ1-5, with D possibly being TRBD1 (6 bases). CDR1 is LNHDA and CDR2 is SQIVND in the germline V gene (reference sequence). The V end was cut by 5 bases, the J end by 0 bases, with 11 bases between. The CDR3 has 15 residues. The CDR3 reads CASSPGARSNQPQHF. CDR3 nucleotide sequence: TGTGCCAGTAGTCCGGGGGCGCGTAGCAATCAGCCCCAGCATTTT.

This chain joins TRBV2 and TRBJ2-7; D is uncertain. The CDR3 is 11 amino acids. Trimming left V 2 bases short and J 12 bases short, with 11 bases between. In germline, CDR1 is SNHLY, CDR2 FYNNEI. The CDR3 loop reads CASSEISFPYF. Written as DNA, the CDR3 is TGTGCCAGCAGTGAAATATCCTTTCCGTACTTC.